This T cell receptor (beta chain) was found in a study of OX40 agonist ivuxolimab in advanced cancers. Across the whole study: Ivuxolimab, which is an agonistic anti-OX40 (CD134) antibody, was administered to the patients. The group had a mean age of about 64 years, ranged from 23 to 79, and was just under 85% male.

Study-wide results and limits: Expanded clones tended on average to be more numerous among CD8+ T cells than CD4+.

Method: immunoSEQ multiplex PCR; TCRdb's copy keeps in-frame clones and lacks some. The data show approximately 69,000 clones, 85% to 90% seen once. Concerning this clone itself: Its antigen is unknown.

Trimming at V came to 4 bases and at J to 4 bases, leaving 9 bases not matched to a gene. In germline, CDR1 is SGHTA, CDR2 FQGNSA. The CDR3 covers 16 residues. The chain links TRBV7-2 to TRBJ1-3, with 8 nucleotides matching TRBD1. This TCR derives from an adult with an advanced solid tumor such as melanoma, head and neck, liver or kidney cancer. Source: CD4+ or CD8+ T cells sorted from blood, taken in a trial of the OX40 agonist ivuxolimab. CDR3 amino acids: CASSSGQGGYGNTIYF. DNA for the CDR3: TGTGCCAGCAGCTCTGGACAGGGAGGGTACGGAAACACCATATATTTT.